The T cell receptor (beta chain) under discussion was sequenced for a study of blood T cell repertoires in COVID-19. Study background: Specimens from acute and convalescent COVID-19 originated in the United States, Italy and Spain. The cDNA or gDNA used as material had been derived from T cells, B-cell-depleted T cells, or PBMCs.

V trimming: 0 bases; J trimming: 5 bases; junction bases outside the gene matches: 6. Germline V gene lookup returns CDR1 SGDLS and CDR2 YYNGEE. The CDR3 covers 15 residues. This clone was seen more than once but under ten times. As processed by the authors: Estimated nucleated cell counts came from reference gene primer amplification. The repertoire was sequenced with immunoSEQ multiplex PCR; TCRdb's copy has only in-frame clones and lacks some. Clone size and V and J calls were adopted from that table, with D and trimming inferred from the DNA. Of approximately 160,000 clones listed, approximately 84% are singletons.

The receptor comes from a man aged 35 to 55 who had recovered from COVID-19. The J gene is TRBJ2-3, the V gene TRBV9, with TRBD2 matching over 7 bases. The source material was peripheral blood. CDR3 nucleotides: TGTGCCAGCAGCGTAGAGGGCGGACTAGGAGATACGCAGTATTTT. Translation gives CASSVEGGLGDTQYF.